What follows is one TCR beta chain and its context. Its antigen remains unidentified. TCRdb re-called the 5' RACE reads and shows each CDR3 protein once, DNA omitted. Listed are 300,000 to 350,000 distinct CDR3 sequences; 2% to 2.5% falls within the top ten. This entry belongs to a study of monozygotic twins with inflammatory bowel disease. Study-wide findings and caveats: The analysis failed to separate different T cell subtypes.

The V gene's germline CDR1 is SGHRS and CDR2 YFSETQ. This CDR3 is built from 15 residues. The chain uses TRBV5-1 and TRBJ2-5; TCRdb's D call, TRBD2, is unchecked because there is no DNA. The receptor's source is a human donor with ulcerative colitis or Crohn's disease, or a healthy co-twin of an affected twin (not recorded which). The source material was blood. CDR3 region: CASSLAIAGRETQYF.